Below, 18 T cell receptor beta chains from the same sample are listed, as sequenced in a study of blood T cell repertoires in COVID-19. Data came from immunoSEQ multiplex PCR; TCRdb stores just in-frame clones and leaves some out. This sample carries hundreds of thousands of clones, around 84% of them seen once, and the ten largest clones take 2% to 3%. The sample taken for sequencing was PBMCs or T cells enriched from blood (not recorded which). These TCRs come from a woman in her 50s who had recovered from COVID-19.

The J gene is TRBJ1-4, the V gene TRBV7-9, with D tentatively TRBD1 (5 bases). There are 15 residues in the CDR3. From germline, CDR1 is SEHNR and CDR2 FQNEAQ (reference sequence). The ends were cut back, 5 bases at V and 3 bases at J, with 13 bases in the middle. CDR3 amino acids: CASSQAGNANEKLFF. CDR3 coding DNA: TGTGCCAGCAGCCAGGCAGGGAATGCTAATGAAAAACTGTTTTTT.

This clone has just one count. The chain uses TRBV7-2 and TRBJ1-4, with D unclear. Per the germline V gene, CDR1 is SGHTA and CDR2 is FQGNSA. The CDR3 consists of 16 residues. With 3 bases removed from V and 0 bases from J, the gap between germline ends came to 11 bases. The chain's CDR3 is CASSFYSGATNEKLFF. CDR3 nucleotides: TGTGCCAGCAGCTTCTATTCGGGTGCAACTAATGAAAAACTGTTTTTT.

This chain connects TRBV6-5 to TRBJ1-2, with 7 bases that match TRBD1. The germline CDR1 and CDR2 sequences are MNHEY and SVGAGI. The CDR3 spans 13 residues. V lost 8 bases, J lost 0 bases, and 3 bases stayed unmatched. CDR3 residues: CASGQAANYGYTF. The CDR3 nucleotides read TGTGCCAGCGGACAGGCAGCTAACTATGGCTACACCTTC.

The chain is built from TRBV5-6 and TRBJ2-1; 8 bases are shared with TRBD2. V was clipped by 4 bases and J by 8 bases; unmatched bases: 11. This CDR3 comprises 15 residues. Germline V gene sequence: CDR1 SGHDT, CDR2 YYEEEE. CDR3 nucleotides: TGTGCCAGCAGCCACAGCGGGAGACCTTATGATGAGCAGTTCTTC. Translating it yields CASSHSGRPYDEQFF.

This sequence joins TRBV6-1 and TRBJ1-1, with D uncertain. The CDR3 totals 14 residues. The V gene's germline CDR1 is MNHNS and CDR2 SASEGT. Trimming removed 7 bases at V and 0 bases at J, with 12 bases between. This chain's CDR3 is CASNREKVNTEAFF. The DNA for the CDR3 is TGTGCCAGCAATCGGGAAAAGGTGAACACTGAAGCTTTCTTT.

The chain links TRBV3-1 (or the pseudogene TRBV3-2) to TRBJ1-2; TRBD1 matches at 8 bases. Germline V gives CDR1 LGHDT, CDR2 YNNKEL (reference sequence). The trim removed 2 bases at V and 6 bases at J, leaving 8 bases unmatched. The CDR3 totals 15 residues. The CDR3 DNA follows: TGTGCCAGCAGCCAACCTGGACAGGGAATAGATGGCTACACCTTC. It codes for CASSQPGQGIDGYTF.

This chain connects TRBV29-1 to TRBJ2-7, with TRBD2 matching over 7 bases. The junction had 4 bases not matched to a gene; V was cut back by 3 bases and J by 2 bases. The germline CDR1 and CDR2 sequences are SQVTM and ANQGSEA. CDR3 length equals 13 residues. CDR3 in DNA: TGCAGCGTTGAGCCTAGCGGAGCCTACGAGCAGTACTTC. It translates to CSVEPSGAYEQYF.

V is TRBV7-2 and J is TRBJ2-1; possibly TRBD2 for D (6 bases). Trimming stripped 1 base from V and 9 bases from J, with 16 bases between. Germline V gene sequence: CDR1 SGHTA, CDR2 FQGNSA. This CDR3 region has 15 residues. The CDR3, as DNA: TGTGCCAGCAGCTTAGGGCGGGATCCGCGGGGTGAGCAGTTCTTC. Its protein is CASSLGRDPRGEQFF.

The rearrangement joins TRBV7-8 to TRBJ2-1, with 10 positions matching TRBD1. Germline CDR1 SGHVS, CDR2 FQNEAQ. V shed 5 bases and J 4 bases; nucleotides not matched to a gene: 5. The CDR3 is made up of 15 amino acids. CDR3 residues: CASSPTGQGYNEQFF. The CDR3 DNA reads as TGTGCCAGCAGCCCTACGGGACAGGGGTACAATGAGCAGTTCTTC.

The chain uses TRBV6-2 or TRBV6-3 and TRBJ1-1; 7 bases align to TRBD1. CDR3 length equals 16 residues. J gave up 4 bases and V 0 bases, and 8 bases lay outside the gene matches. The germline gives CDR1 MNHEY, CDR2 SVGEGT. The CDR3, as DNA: TGTGCCAGCAGTTACTCCGTCACAGGGGTAAGCACTGAAGCTTTCTTT. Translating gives CASSYSVTGVSTEAFF.

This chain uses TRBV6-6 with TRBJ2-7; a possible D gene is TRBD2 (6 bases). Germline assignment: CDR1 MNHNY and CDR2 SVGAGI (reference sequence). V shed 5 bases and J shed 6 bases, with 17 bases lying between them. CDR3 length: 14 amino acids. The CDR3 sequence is CASSPGRQGSEQYF. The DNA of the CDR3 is TGTGCCAGCAGTCCTGGGAGGCAGGGCAGCGAGCAGTACTTC.

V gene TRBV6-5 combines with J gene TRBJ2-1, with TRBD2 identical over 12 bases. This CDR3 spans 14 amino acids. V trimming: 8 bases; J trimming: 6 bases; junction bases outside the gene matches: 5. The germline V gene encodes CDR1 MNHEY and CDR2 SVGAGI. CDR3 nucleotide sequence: TGTGCCAGCTCCGGACTAGCGGGAACCAATGAGCAGTTCTTC. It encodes CASSGLAGTNEQFF.

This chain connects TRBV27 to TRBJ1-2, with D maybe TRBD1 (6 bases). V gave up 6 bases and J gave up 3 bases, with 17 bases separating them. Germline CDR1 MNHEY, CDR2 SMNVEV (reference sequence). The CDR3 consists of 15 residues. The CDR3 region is CASSSNTGLDYGYTF. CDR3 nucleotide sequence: TGTGCCAGCAGCAGCAACACAGGGCTGGACTATGGCTACACCTTC.

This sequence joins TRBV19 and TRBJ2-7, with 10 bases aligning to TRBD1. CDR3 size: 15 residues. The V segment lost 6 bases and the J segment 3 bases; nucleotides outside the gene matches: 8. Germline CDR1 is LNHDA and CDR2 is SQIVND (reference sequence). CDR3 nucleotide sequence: TGTGCCAGTAGCCCACAAGGACAGGGGGGCTACGAGCAGTACTTC. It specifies CASSPQGQGGYEQYF.

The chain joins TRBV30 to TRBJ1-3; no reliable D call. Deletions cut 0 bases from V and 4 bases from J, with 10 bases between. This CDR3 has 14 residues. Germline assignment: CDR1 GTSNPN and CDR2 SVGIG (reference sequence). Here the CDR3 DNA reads TGTGCCTGGAGTGTCTCCACTCGGGGAAACACCATATATTTT. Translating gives CAWSVSTRGNTIYF. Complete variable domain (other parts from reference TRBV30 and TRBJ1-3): SQTIHQWPATLVQPVGSPLSLECTVEGTSNPNLYWYRQAAGRGLQLLFYSVGIGQISSEVPQNLSASRPQDRQFILSSKKLLLSDSGFYLCAWSVSTRGNTIYFGEGSWLTVV.

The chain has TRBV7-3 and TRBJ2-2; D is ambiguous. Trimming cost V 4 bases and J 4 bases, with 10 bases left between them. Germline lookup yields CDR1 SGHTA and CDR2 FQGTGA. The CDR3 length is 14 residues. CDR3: CASSSSVSTGELFF. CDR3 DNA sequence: TGTGCCAGCAGCTCAAGTGTCAGCACCGGGGAGCTGTTTTTT. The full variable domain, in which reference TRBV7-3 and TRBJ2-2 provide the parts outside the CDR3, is GAGVSQTPSNKVTEKGKYVELRCDPISGHTALYWYRQSLGQGPEFLIYFQGTGAADDSGLPNDRFFAVRPEGSVSTLKIQRTERGDSAVYLCASSSSVSTGELFFGEGSRLTVL.

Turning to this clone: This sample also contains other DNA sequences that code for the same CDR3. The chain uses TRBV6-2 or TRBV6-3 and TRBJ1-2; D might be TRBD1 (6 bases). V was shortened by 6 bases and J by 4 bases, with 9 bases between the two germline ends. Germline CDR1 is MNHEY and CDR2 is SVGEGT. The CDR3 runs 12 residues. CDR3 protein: CASSPDSYGYTF. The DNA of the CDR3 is TGTGCCAGCAGCCCGGACAGCTATGGCTACACCTTC.

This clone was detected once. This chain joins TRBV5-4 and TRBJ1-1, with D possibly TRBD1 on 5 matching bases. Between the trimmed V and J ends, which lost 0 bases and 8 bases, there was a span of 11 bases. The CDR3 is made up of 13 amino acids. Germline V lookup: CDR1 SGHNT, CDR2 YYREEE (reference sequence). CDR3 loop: CASSLGTSPEAFF. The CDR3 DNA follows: TGTGCCAGCAGCTTGGGGACATCACCCGAAGCTTTCTTT.